Below, 13 T cell receptor beta chains from the same sample are listed, as sequenced in a study of a mutant IDH1 vaccine in newly diagnosed glioma. Their antigens are not known. Sequencing was performed with immunoSEQ multiplex PCR; in TCRdb, only in-frame clones are kept and a portion is missing. The repertoire holds about 110,000 clones, with 75% to 90% as singletons. Noted time point: week 11, during vaccination. The vaccine gave 300 ug of a 20-mer mutant IDH1 peptide subcutaneously per dose. The sample in question was PBMCs, obtained from a glioma patient whose treatment included an IDH1 peptide vaccine. Every receptor here comes from a woman aged 45-60 years with glioma.

This rearrangement joins TRBV27 to TRBJ2-5; D might be TRBD2 (6 bases). This CDR3 is built from 10 residues. The germline gives CDR1 MNHEY, CDR2 SMNVEV (reference sequence). CDR3 sequence: CGRGGETQYF. The CDR3 bases are TGTGGGAGGGGAGGAGAGACCCAGTACTTC.

V gene TRBV6-1 combines with J gene TRBJ2-7, with D unclear. The V gene lost 1 base and the J gene lost 3 bases, with 7 bases spanning the gap. Germline V gives CDR1 MNHNS, CDR2 SASEGT. This CDR3 has 13 amino acids. The DNA of the CDR3 is TGTGCCAGCAGTGAAGGCAGGCTCTACGAGCAGTACTTC. Amino acids: CASSEGRLYEQYF.

The gene calls are TRBV30 and TRBJ1-4, with a weak D call TRBD1 (5 bases). From germline, CDR1 is GTSNPN and CDR2 SVGIG (reference sequence). Trimming took off 3 bases at V and 8 bases at J, with 19 bases between the two ends. The CDR3 covers 15 residues. The CDR3 loop is CAWRDKRGGWEKLFF. Written as DNA, the CDR3 is TGTGCCTGGAGGGATAAACGCGGGGGATGGGAAAAACTGTTTTTT.

The chain is built from TRBV28 and TRBJ1-5; D remains unclear. Per the germline V gene, CDR1 is MDHEN and CDR2 is SYDVKM. Trimming removed 8 bases at V and 0 bases at J, with 14 bases between. The CDR3 is made up of 15 amino acids. Here the CDR3 DNA reads TGTGCCAGCTACGGGGAGATATATAGCAATCAGCCCCAGCATTTT. Encoded protein: CASYGEIYSNQPQHF.

CDR3 sequence: CATSRVGQGVGGELFF. The CDR3 nucleotides read TGTGCCACCAGCAGAGTGGGACAGGGGGTCGGCGGGGAGCTGTTTTTT. The rearrangement links TRBV15 to TRBJ2-2; TRBD1 aligns across 11 bases. V dropped 1 base and J dropped 7; count of bases not matched to a gene: 5. CDR1 is LNHNV and CDR2 is YYDKDF in the germline V gene (reference sequence). This CDR3 region has 16 residues.

The J gene is TRBJ1-2, the V gene TRBV10-1, with D possibly matching TRBD1 (5 bases). The CDR3 length is 16 residues. Germline assignment: CDR1 WNHNN and CDR2 SYGVQD (reference sequence). The germline V and J ends were trimmed by 0 bases and 4 bases, with 15 bases remaining between them. The CDR3 DNA sequence: TGCGCCAGCAGTGAGTCCCGGACAAGGGGTTTCTATGGCTACACCTTC. Translation: CASSESRTRGFYGYTF.

In regard to this clone: The sample has other DNA sequences that encode this CDR3 too. This rearrangement joins TRBV7-2 to TRBJ2-1, with D hard to call. V was pared by 4 bases and J by 2 bases, with 3 bases between. The CDR3 spans 12 residues. Germline CDR1 and CDR2: SGHTA and FQGNSA. CDR3 DNA: TGTGCCAGCAGCTCGGCCTACAATGAGCAGTTCTTC. It translates to CASSSAYNEQFF.

This rearrangement joins TRBV5-1 to TRBJ1-2, with D tentatively TRBD1 (6 bases). The germline CDR1 and CDR2 sequences are SGHRS and YFSETQ. CDR3 length: 13 residues. The V end lost 4 bases, the J end lost 4 bases, and 11 bases lay between the germline ends. CDR3 nucleotide sequence: TGCGCCAGCAGCAACCGACAGGCCTATGGCTACACCTTC. Residues: CASSNRQAYGYTF.

This chain connects TRBV5-6 to TRBJ1-2, with no clear D. This CDR3 spans 11 amino acids. Germline-derived CDR1 and CDR2 are SGHDT and YYEEEE. V was cut by 5 bases and J by 8 bases, with 10 bases left in between. The CDR3 is CASRTGGGYTF. In nucleotides, the CDR3 is TGTGCCAGCAGAACTGGCGGGGGCTACACCTTC.

The sample holds one count of this clone. The rearrangement links TRBV29-1 to TRBJ1-2; 7 bases are shared with TRBD1. The CDR3 sequence is 16 residues long. V lost 3 bases to trimming and J lost 4 bases; unmatched junction nucleotides: 14. Germline V gives CDR1 SQVTM, CDR2 ANQGSEA. CDR3 DNA sequence: TGCAGCGTTGAGGGAGCCGGGACAGCTGACGCCTATGGCTACACCTTC. This sequence encodes CSVEGAGTADAYGYTF. The full variable domain, with the rest looked up from reference TRBV29-1 and TRBJ1-2, is SAVISQKPSRDICQRGTSLTIQCQVDSQVTMMFWYRQQPGQSLTLIATANQGSEATYESGFVIDKFPISRPNLTFSTLTVSNMSPEDSSIYLCSVEGAGTADAYGYTFGSGTRLTVV.

V is TRBV5-5 and J is TRBJ2-3, with D tentatively TRBD2 (5 bases). Per germline, CDR1 SGHKS and CDR2 YYEKEE (reference sequence). The V end was cut by 6 bases, the J end by 0 bases, with 14 bases between. The CDR3 sequence is 15 residues long. CDR3 residues: CASTFRGGSTDTQYF. The DNA of the CDR3 is TGTGCCAGCACCTTCAGAGGCGGGAGCACAGATACGCAGTATTTT.

The CDR3 sequence is CASSPHLDKNIQYF. The DNA of the CDR3 is TGTGCCAGCAGCCCCCATTTGGACAAAAACATTCAGTACTTC. This chain links TRBV28 with TRBJ2-4, with D unclear. CDR3 length: 14 amino acids. The ends were cut back, 6 bases at V and 3 bases at J, with 12 bases in the middle. CDR1 is MDHEN and CDR2 is SYDVKM in the germline V gene.

The gene calls are TRBV4-2 and TRBJ2-7; TRBD1 or TRBD2 may be the D gene (6 bases each). Germline V lookup: CDR1 LGHNA, CDR2 YNFKEQ. Trimming removed 6 bases from V and 6 bases from J, with 21 bases in between. The CDR3 runs to 15 residues. In DNA form, the CDR3 reads TGTGCCAGCAGTCCGGGGGCTAGCTCTACGGTCGAGCAGTACTTC. This gives the protein CASSPGASSTVEQYF.